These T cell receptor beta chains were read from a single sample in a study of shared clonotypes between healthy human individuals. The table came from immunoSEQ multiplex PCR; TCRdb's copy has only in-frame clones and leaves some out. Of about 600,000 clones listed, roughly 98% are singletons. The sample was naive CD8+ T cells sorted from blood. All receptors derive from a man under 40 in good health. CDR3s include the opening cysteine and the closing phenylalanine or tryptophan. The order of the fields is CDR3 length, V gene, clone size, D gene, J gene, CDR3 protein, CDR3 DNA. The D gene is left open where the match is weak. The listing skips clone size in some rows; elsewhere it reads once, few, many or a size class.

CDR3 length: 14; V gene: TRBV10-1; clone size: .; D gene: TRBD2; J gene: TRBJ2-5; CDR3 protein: CASSETSGGETQYF; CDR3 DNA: TGCGCCAGCAGTGAGACTAGCGGGGGAGAGACCCAGTACTTC
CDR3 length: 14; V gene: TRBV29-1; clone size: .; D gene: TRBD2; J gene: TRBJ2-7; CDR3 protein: CSVVGGSGSYEQYF; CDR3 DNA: TGCAGCGTTGTTGGCGGGAGTGGCTCCTACGAGCAGTACTTC
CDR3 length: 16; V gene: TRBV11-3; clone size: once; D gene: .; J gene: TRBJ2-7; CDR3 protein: CASSLVERGFPYEQYF; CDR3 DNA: TGTGCCAGCAGCTTAGTCGAAAGGGGTTTCCCCTACGAGCAGTACTTC
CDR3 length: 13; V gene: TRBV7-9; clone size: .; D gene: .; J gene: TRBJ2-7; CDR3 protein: CASSPPSSYEQYF; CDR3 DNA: TGTGCCAGCAGCCCGCCCAGCTCCTACGAGCAGTACTTC
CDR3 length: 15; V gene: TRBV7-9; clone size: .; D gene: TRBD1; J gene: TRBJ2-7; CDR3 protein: CASSDMDRLYYEQYF; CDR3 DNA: TGTGCCAGCAGCGACATGGACAGGCTCTACTACGAGCAGTACTTC
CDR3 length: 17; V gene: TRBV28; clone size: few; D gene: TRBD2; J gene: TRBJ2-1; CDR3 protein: CASTEARAHYGGGEQFF; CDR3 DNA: TGTGCCAGCACCGAAGCCCGGGCCCACTACGGGGGGGGTGAGCAGTTCTTC
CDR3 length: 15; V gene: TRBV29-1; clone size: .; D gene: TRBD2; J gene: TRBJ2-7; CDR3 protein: CSVAETTSVTYEQYF; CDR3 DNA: TGCAGCGTCGCCGAAACTACTAGCGTAACCTACGAGCAGTACTTC
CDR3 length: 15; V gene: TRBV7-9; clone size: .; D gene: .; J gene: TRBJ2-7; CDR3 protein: CASSARGDPSYEQYF; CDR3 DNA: TGTGCCAGCAGCGCCAGGGGAGATCCCTCCTACGAGCAGTACTTC
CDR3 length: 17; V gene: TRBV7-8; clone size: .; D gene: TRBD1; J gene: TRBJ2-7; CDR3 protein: CASSFRDRAIPTYEQYF; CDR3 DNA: TGTGCCAGCAGCTTCAGGGACAGGGCGATTCCCACCTACGAGCAGTACTTC
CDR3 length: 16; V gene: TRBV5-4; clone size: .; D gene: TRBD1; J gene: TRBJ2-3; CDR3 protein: CASTLRYRGETDTQYF; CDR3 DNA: TGTGCCAGCACATTACGATACAGGGGAGAGACAGATACGCAGTATTTT
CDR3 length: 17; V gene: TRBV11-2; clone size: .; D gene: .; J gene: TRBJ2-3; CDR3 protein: CASSFLVATTSTDTQYF; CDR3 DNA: TGTGCCAGCAGCTTTCTGGTGGCCACAACTAGCACAGATACGCAGTATTTT
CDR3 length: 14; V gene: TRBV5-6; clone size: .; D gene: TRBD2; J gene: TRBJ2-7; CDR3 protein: CASSWGLAGGEQYF; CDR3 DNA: TGTGCCAGCAGCTGGGGACTAGCGGGAGGCGAGCAGTACTTC
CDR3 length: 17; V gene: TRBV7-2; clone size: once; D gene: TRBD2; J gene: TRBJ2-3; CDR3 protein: CASSLRTSGRRGDTQYF; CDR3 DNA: TGTGCCAGCAGCCTCCGGACTAGCGGGAGGCGTGGAGATACGCAGTATTTT
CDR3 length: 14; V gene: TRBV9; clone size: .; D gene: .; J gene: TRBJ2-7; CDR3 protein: CASSVEGIASEQYF; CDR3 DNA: TGTGCCAGCAGCGTAGAGGGCATAGCTAGCGAGCAGTACTTC
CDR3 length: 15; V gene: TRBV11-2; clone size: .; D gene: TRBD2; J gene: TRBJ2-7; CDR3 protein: CASSQHGGSSDEQYF; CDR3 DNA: TGTGCCAGCAGCCAGCACGGGGGGTCATCGGACGAGCAGTACTTC
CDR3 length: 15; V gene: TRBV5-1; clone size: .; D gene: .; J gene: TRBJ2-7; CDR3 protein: CASSLFGGSSYEQYF; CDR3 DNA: TGCGCCAGCAGCTTGTTTGGGGGGAGCTCCTACGAGCAGTACTTC
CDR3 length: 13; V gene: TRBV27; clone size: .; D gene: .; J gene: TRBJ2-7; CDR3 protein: CASSLSRSNEQYF; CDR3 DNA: TGTGCCAGCAGTTTATCCCGAAGCAACGAGCAGTACTTC
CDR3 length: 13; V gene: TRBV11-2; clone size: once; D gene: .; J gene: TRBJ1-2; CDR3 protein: CASSLDRNYGYTF; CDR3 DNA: TGTGCCAGCAGCTTAGACAGGAACTATGGCTACACCTTC
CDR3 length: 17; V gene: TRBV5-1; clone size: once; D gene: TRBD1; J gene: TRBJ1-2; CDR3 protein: CASSSGQGGVIWDGYTF; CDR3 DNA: TGCGCCAGCAGCTCTGGACAGGGAGGGGTAATTTGGGATGGCTACACCTTC
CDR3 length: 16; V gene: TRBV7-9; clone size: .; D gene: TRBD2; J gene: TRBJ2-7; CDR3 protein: CASSLPENGGTYEQYF; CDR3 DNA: TGTGCCAGCAGCTTACCCGAGAACGGGGGGACCTACGAGCAGTACTTC
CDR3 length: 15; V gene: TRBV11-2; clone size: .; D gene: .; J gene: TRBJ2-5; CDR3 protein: CASSSYRDFQETQYF; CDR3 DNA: TGTGCCAGCAGCTCCTACCGGGACTTTCAAGAGACCCAGTACTTC
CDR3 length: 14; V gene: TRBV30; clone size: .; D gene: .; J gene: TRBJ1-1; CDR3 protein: CAWSLGALNTEAFF; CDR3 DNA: TGTGCCTGGAGCTTGGGGGCCCTGAACACTGAAGCTTTCTTT
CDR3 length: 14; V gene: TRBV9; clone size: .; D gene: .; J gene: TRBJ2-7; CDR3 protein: CASSVGEFEYEQYF; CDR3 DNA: TGTGCCAGCAGCGTGGGGGAATTCGAATACGAGCAGTACTTC
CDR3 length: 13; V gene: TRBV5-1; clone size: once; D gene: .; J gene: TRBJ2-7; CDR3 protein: CASSLGRAYEQYF; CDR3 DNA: TGCGCCAGCAGCTTGGGGAGAGCTTACGAGCAGTACTTC
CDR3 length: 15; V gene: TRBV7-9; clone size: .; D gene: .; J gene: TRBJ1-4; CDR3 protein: CASSFLATPEEKLFF; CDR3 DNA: TGTGCCAGCAGCTTTCTCGCGACCCCAGAGGAAAAACTGTTTTTT
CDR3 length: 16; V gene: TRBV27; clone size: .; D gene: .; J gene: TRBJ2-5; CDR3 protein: CASSLDPSAAVETQYF; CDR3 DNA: TGTGCCAGCAGTTTAGACCCATCAGCCGCGGTAGAGACCCAGTACTTC